These 21 T cell receptor beta chains originate from one sample sequenced in a study of PD-L1 blockade in urothelial cancer. TCRdb's copy holds only in-frame clones and misses some; the assay was immunoSEQ multiplex PCR. The sample lists 55,000 to 70,000 clones; around 79% were seen once. Here the sequenced sample was PBMCs, taken around atezolizumab (anti-PD-L1) treatment. The receptors originated from a man in his 70s with urothelial cancer.

The chain couples TRBV4-1 to TRBJ2-1; no firm D call. With 5 bases removed from V and 2 bases from J, the gap between germline ends came to 16 bases. The germline V gene has CDR1 MGHRA and CDR2 YSYEKL. The CDR3 has 16 amino acids. The CDR3 protein is CASSEPRVYPYNEQFF. The CDR3 nucleotides read TGCGCCAGCAGCGAGCCCCGGGTTTACCCCTACAATGAGCAGTTCTTC.

The chain employs TRBV5-5 and TRBJ2-5; a weak D match, TRBD1 (5 bases). CDR3 length: 14 residues. Germline lookup yields CDR1 SGHKS and CDR2 YYEKEE (reference sequence). Trimming took off 0 bases at V and 3 bases at J, with 9 bases between the two ends. CDR3 in DNA: TGTGCCAGCAGCTTGGTTCAGGGTGAAGAGACCCAGTACTTC. This sequence encodes CASSLVQGEETQYF.

Of note for this clone: The identical CDR3 is also encoded by other nucleotide sequences in the sample. The chain uses TRBV6-1 and TRBJ1-5; 10 bases match TRBD1. After removal of 2 bases from V and 6 bases from J, the junction contained 4 bases not matched to a gene. There are 15 residues in the CDR3. Germline V lookup: CDR1 MNHNS, CDR2 SASEGT. The CDR3 bases are TGTGCCAGCAGTGAAAGGGACAGGGGTAGTCAGCCCCAGCATTTT. Protein: CASSERDRGSQPQHF.

This clone has just a few counts. The chain links TRBV5-5 to TRBJ2-2; possible D gene TRBD2, 6 bases. V gave up 4 bases and J gave up 5 bases, with 18 bases separating them. The germline gives CDR1 SGHKS, CDR2 YYEKEE (reference sequence). The CDR3 is made up of 16 amino acids. The CDR3 DNA follows: TGTGCCAGCAGCGCGACGGGACTCCGAGGGACCGGGGAGCTGTTTTTT. It encodes CASSATGLRGTGELFF.

The genes are TRBV29-1 and TRBJ2-2, with 7 positions matching TRBD2. The CDR3 totals 13 residues. The J segment lost 8 bases and the V segment lost 4 bases, leaving 7 bases of the junction unmatched. Looked up from germline, CDR1 is SQVTM and CDR2 is ANQGSEA. The CDR3 protein is CSVASAGEGELFF. CDR3 coding DNA: TGCAGCGTTGCCTCGGCGGGAGAGGGGGAGCTGTTTTTT.

This rearrangement joins TRBV6-1 to TRBJ1-2; D may be TRBD1 (5 bases). This CDR3 is 13 amino acids long. Germline V gives CDR1 MNHNS, CDR2 SASEGT. Between the trimmed V and J ends, which lost 6 bases and 2 bases, there was a span of 10 bases. CDR3 region: CASSLTENYGYTF. The CDR3 DNA reads TGTGCCAGCAGCCTGACAGAAAACTATGGCTACACCTTC.

This chain connects TRBV7-3 to TRBJ2-2; D not resolved. This CDR3 has 13 amino acids. V lost 4 bases and J lost 5, with 8 bases in between. Germline values: CDR1 SGHTA, CDR2 FQGTGA. The DNA for the CDR3 is TGTGCCAGCAGCTCTCCCGGGACCGGGGAGCTGTTTTTT. Translating it yields CASSSPGTGELFF.

The J gene is TRBJ2-5, the V gene TRBV2; TRBD2 agrees at 8 bases. The CDR3 has 14 amino acids. V lost 7 bases, J lost 1 base, and 5 bases stayed unmatched. Germline values: CDR1 SNHLY, CDR2 FYNNEI. CDR3 protein: CASNSGTLQETQYF. CDR3 in DNA: TGTGCCAGCAATAGCGGGACGCTCCAAGAGACCCAGTACTTC.

The chain couples TRBV2 to TRBJ1-5, with a weak D call TRBD1 (5 bases). Germline loops: CDR1 SNHLY, CDR2 FYNNEI. V was clipped by 2 bases and J by 5 bases, with 13 bases between them. This CDR3 has 15 residues. The CDR3 DNA follows: TGTGCCAGCAGTGAATCATCAGGGAGGGATCAGCCCCAGCATTTT. Its protein is CASSESSGRDQPQHF.

The J gene is TRBJ2-1, the V gene TRBV27; tentatively, D is TRBD2 (6 bases). The germline V and J ends were trimmed by 3 bases and 14 bases, with 11 bases remaining between them. The germline V gene has CDR1 MNHEY and CDR2 SMNVEV (reference sequence). The CDR3 is 11 amino acids. CDR3: CASSLEGVEFF. The CDR3 nucleotides are TGTGCCAGCAGTTTGGAGGGTGTGGAGTTCTTC.

This chain uses TRBV11-3 with TRBJ2-1, with 11 bases fitting TRBD2. Germline values: CDR1 SGHNT, CDR2 YENEEA. The V gene end was trimmed by 5 bases and the J gene end by 6 bases; junction bases not matched to a gene: 6. This CDR3 is built from 15 residues. CDR3 amino acids: CASSLGLAAFNEQFF. The DNA of the CDR3 is TGTGCCAGCAGCCTGGGACTAGCGGCGTTCAATGAGCAGTTCTTC.

The rearrangement links TRBV7-3 to TRBJ2-1; no definite D call. The CDR3 covers 13 residues. The germline V gene has CDR1 SGHTA and CDR2 FQGTGA. V lost 6 bases, J lost 2 bases, and 8 bases lay in between. CDR3: CASSLGPYNEQFF. The CDR3 nucleotides are TGTGCCAGCAGTCTTGGGCCCTACAATGAGCAGTTCTTC.

This sequence joins TRBV19 and TRBJ2-3; 7 nucleotides line up with TRBD1. Trimming at V came to 9 bases and at J to 2 bases, leaving 11 bases not matched to a gene. Looked up from germline, CDR1 is LNHDA and CDR2 is SQIVND (reference sequence). The CDR3 sequence is 15 residues long. DNA for the CDR3: TGTGCCAGGAGAGGGGACAGCCCTAACACAGATACGCAGTATTTT. This translates into CARRGDSPNTDTQYF.

The gene calls are TRBV5-1 and TRBJ2-1, with TRBD1 identical over 7 bases. Trimming took 0 bases from V and 2 from J; bases not matched to a gene: 5. The V gene's germline CDR1 is SGHRS and CDR2 YFSETQ. The CDR3 covers 16 residues. As DNA, the CDR3 is TGCGCCAGCAGCTTGGGGTACAGGGGCCCCTACAATGAGCAGTTCTTC. This sequence encodes CASSLGYRGPYNEQFF.

The rearrangement links TRBV28 to TRBJ2-7; 12 bases map to TRBD1. The V segment lost 5 bases and the J segment 5 bases; nucleotides outside the gene matches: 4. CDR3 length: 14 residues. Germline CDR1 reads MDHEN; CDR2 reads SYDVKM. DNA of the CDR3: TGTGCCAGCAGTCAGGGGACAGGGGGCGACGAGCAGTACTTC. This gives the protein CASSQGTGGDEQYF.

This chain links TRBV7-2 with TRBJ2-7, with 7 positions matching TRBD2. The CDR3 runs 14 residues. Losses at the gene ends were 7 bases for V and 6 bases for J; bases not matched to a gene: 12. The germline gives CDR1 SGHTA, CDR2 FQGNSA. CDR3 in DNA: TGTGCCAGCACTATAGCGGGTCGGGTTGGCGAGCAGTACTTC. Its translation: CASTIAGRVGEQYF.

This sequence joins TRBV10-3 and TRBJ2-1; 8 bases are a match to TRBD1. This CDR3 has 13 amino acids. Germline V CDR1 and CDR2: ENHRY, SYGVKD. V lost 6 bases and J lost 9; bases outside the gene matches: 7. For the CDR3, the DNA is TGTGCCATCAGAATGACAGGGGATGGTGAGCAGTTCTTC. This gives the protein CAIRMTGDGEQFF.

The J gene is TRBJ2-5, the V gene TRBV5-1; 8 bases fit TRBD2. CDR3 length: 15 residues. V gave up 4 bases and J gave up 5 bases; unmatched junction bases: 10. Germline V CDR1 and CDR2: SGHRS, YFSETQ. CDR3 sequence: CASSRGLAVGETQYF. CDR3 bases: TGCGCCAGCAGCAGAGGACTAGCCGTTGGTGAGACCCAGTACTTC.

The CDR3 DNA reads as TGTGCCAGCAGCTTGGAGACGGGACAGAACACTGAAGCTTTCTTT. It codes for CASSLETGQNTEAFF. The chain recombines TRBV5-4 with TRBJ1-1; TRBD1 is a possible D gene (6 bases). CDR3 length: 15 residues. V gave up 0 bases and J gave up 1 base, with 10 bases separating them. Germline V lookup: CDR1 SGHNT, CDR2 YYREEE (reference sequence).

This clone has just one count. The V call is TRBV7-8, the J call TRBJ2-1; TRBD1 matches 7 bases. The CDR3 spans 15 residues. CDR1 SGHVS and CDR2 FQNEAQ come from the germline V gene. V shed 4 bases, J shed 8 bases, and the junction held 11 bases outside the gene matches. CDR3: CASSSRAGQDHEQFF. CDR3 coding DNA: TGTGCCAGCAGCTCCCGAGCAGGACAGGACCATGAGCAGTTCTTC. Drawing the rest from reference TRBV7-8 and TRBJ2-1, the complete variable domain is GAGVSQSPRYKVAKRGQDVALRCDPISGHVSLFWYQQALGQGPEFLTYFQNEAQLDKSGLPSDRFFAERPEGSVSTLKIQRTQQEDSAVYLCASSSRAGQDHEQFFGPGTRLTVL.

The chain couples TRBV7-2 to TRBJ2-3, with 9 bases that match TRBD2. V shed 2 bases, J shed 5 bases, and the junction held 8 bases outside the gene matches. Germline assignment: CDR1 SGHTA and CDR2 FQGNSA. The CDR3 spans 16 residues. This CDR3 is CASSLRSGRPIDTQYF. Written as DNA, the CDR3 is TGTGCCAGCAGCTTACGCAGCGGGAGGCCCATAGATACGCAGTATTTT.